This is a list of T cell receptor beta chains from one sample in a study of blood T cell repertoires in COVID-19. Assay used: immunoSEQ multiplex PCR; TCRdb lists only in-frame clones, some missing. The repertoire holds just over 150,000 clones, with 85% as singletons. The specimen was peripheral blood. These receptors all come from a human donor with acute or convalescent COVID-19. The donor label of this sample is uncertain. Both conserved end residues are part of each CDR3. A D gene is named only where the DNA matches it firmly. Clone size is given for some rows only: seen once, a few or many times, or a class if the clone is expanded.

TRBD1,-,TRBJ1-1,TRBV18,TGTGCCAGCTCACCACCAAGGGGACAGTCGAGTGGGCTGAACACTGAAGCTTTCTTT,CASSPPRGQSSGLNTEAFF
-,-,TRBJ2-2,TRBV5-1,TGCGCCAGCAGCCCTAAACCGGACTCCTCCCCGAACACCGGGGAGCTGTTTTTT,CASSPKPDSSPNTGELFF
TRBD1,-,TRBJ1-6,TRBV25-1,TGTGCCAGCAGTGAGTCCTCAGCCCCTCGTACAGGGGTACCCCTCCACTTT,CASSESSAPRTGVPLHF
TRBD1,-,TRBJ2-3,TRBV19,TGTGCCAGTAGTCCGATACCGGGACAGAGTCGCACAGATACGCAGTATTTT,CASSPIPGQSRTDTQYF
-,once,TRBJ2-7,TRBV7-2,TGTGCCAGCAGCTTAAGGGCAGGGTCGGGCTCCTACGAGCAGTACTTC,CASSLRAGSGSYEQYF
-,-,TRBJ1-1,TRBV7-3,TGTGCCAGCAGCCTATATGTTAACACTGAAGCTTTCTTT,CASSLYVNTEAFF
TRBD1,-,TRBJ1-1,TRBV9,TGTGCCAGCAGCGTAGCCCCGACAGGGATAATGAACACTGAAGCTTTCTTT,CASSVAPTGIMNTEAFF
-,few,TRBJ1-2,TRBV2,TGTGCCAGCAGTCCGGGACTCAATGGCTACACCTTC,CASSPGLNGYTF
-,-,TRBJ1-4,TRBV9,TGTGCCAGCAGCGAGGCGGGAACTAATGAAAAACTGTTTTTT,CASSEAGTNEKLFF
-,-,TRBJ1-1,TRBV28,TGTGCCTCCCAGTCTGACGGGATGAACACTGAAGCTTTCTTT,CASQSDGMNTEAFF
TRBD1,-,TRBJ1-2,TRBV4-1,TGCGCCAGCAGCCAAGAGACCCGGGACAGGGAGGACTATGGCTACACCTTC,CASSQETRDREDYGYTF